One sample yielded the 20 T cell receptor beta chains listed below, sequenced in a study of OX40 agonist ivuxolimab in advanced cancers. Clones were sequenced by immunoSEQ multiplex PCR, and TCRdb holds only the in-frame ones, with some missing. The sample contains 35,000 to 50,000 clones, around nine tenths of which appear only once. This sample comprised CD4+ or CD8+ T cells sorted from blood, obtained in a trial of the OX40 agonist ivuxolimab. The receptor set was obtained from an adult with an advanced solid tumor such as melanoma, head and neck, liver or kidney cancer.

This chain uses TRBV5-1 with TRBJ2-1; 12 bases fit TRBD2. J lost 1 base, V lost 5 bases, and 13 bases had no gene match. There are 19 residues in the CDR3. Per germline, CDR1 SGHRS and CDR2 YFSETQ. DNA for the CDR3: TGCGCCAGCAGAACGGCCGGGACTAGCGGGCCGCGATCCTACAATGAGCAGTTCTTC. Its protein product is CASRTAGTSGPRSYNEQFF.

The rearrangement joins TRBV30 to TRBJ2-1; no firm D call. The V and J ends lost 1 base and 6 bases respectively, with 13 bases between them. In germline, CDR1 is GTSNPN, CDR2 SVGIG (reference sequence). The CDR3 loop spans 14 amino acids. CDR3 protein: CAWSALAAANEQFF. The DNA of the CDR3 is TGTGCCTGGAGTGCCCTTGCGGCTGCCAATGAGCAGTTCTTC.

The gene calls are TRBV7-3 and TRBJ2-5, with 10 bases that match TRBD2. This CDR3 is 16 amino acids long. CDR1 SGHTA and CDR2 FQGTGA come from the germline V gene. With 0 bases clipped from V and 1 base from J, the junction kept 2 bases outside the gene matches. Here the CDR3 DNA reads TGTGCCAGCAGCTTAACAGGACTAGCGGTCCAAGAGACCCAGTACTTC. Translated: CASSLTGLAVQETQYF.

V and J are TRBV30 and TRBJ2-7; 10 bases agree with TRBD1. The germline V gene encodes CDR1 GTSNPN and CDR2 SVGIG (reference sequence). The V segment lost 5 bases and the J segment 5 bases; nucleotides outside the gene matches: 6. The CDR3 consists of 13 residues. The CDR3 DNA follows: TGTGCCTGGGATGGGACAGGGGACCACGAGCAGTACTTC. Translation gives CAWDGTGDHEQYF.

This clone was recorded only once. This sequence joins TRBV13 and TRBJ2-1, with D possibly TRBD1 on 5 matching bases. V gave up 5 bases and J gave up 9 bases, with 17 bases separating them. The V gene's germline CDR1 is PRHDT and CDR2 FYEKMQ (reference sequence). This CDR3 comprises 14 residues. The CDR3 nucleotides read TGTGCCAGCAGCGTGGGCAGGGTTAAGGGTGAGCAGTTCTTC. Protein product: CASSVGRVKGEQFF.

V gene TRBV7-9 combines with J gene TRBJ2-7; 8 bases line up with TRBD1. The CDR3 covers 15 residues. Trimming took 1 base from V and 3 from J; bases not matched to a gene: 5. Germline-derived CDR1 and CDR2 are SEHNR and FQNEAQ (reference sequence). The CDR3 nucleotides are TGTGCCAGCAGCTTAGGACAGGGGTGGGACTACGAGCAGTACTTC. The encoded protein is CASSLGQGWDYEQYF. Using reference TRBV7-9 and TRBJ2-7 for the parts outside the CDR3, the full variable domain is DTGVSQNPRHKITKRGQNVTFRCDPISEHNRLYWYRQTLGQGPEFLTYFQNEAQLEKSRLLSDRFSAERPKGSFSTLEIQRTEQGDSAMYLCASSLGQGWDYEQYFGPGTRLTVT.

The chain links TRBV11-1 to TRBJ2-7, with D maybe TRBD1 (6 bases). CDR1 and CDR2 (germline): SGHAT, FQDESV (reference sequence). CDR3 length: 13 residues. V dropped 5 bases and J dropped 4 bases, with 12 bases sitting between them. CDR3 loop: CASSQGQIYEQYF. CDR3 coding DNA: TGTGCCAGCAGCCAAGGACAGATTTACGAGCAGTACTTC. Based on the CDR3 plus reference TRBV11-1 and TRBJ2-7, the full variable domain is EAEVAQSPRYKITEKSQAVAFWCDPISGHATLYWYRQILGQGPELLVQFQDESVVDDSQLPKDRFSAERLKGVDSTLKIQPAELGDSAMYLCASSQGQIYEQYFGPGTRLTVT.

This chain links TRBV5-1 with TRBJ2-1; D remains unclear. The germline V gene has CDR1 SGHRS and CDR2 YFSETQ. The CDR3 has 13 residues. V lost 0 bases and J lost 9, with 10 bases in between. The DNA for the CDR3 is TGCGCCAGCAGCTTGGTAACGGGTGGTGAGCAGTTCTTC. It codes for CASSLVTGGEQFF.

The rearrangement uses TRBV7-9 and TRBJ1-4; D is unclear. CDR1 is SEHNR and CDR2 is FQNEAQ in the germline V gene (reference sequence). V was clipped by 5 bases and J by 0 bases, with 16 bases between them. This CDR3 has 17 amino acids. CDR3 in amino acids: CASSEFATGATNEKLFF. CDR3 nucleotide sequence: TGTGCCAGCAGCGAGTTCGCCACGGGAGCAACTAATGAAAAACTGTTTTTT.

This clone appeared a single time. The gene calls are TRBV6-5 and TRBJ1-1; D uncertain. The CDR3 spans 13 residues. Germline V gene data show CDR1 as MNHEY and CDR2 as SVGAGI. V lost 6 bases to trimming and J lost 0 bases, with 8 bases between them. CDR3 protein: CASSPNLNTEAFF. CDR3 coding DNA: TGTGCCAGCAGCCCGAACCTGAACACTGAAGCTTTCTTT.

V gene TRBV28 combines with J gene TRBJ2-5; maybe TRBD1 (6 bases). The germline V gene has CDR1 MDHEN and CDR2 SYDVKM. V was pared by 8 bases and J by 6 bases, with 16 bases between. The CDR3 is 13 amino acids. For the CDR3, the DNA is TGTGCCAGCGGAAACAGGGCCGAACAGACCCAGTACTTC. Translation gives CASGNRAEQTQYF.

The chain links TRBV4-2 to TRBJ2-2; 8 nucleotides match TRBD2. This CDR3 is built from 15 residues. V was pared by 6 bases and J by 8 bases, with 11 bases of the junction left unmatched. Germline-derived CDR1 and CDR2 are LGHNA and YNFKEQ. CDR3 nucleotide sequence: TGTGCCAGCAGTCAACCGGGACTAGTCGTAGGGGAGCTGTTTTTT. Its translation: CASSQPGLVVGELFF.

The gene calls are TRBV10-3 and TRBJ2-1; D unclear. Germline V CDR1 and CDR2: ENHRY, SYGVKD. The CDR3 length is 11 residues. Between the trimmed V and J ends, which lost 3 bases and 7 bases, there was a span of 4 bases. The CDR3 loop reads CAISDVNEQFF. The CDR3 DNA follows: TGTGCCATCAGTGATGTAAATGAGCAGTTCTTC.

CDR3 nucleotides: TGTGCCAGCAGCTCTAGCCTGGTACGGACGCAGTATTTT. Translating gives CASSSSLVRTQYF. V is TRBV13 and J is TRBJ2-3, with D possibly TRBD2 on 5 matching bases. This CDR3 is 13 amino acids long. V lost 4 bases, J lost 9 bases, and 14 bases lay in between. Germline V CDR1 and CDR2: PRHDT, FYEKMQ (reference sequence).

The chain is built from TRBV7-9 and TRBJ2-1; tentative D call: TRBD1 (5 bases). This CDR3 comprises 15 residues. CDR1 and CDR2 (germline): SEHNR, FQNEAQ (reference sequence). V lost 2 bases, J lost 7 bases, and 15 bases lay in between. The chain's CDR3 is CASSLRLGVGNEQFF. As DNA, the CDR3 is TGTGCCAGCAGCTTAAGGTTAGGGGTGGGGAATGAGCAGTTCTTC.

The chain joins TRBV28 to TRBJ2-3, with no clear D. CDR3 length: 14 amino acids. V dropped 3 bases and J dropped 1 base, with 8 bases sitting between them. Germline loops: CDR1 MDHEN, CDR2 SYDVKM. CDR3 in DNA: TGTGCCAGCAGTTTTAGTCGAGGCACAGATACGCAGTATTTT. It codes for CASSFSRGTDTQYF.

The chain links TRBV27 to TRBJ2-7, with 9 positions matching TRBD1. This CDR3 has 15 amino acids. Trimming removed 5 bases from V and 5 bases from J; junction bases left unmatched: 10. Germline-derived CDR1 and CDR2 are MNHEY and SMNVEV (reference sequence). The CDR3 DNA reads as TGTGCCAGCAGTGAAGGGGGACAGGGTATACACGAGCAGTACTTC. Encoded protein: CASSEGGQGIHEQYF.

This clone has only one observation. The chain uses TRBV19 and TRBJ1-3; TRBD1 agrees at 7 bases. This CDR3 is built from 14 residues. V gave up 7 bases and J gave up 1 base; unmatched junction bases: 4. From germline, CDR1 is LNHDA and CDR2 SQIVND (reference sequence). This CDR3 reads CASKWTGSGNTIYF. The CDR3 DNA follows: TGTGCCAGTAAGTGGACAGGATCTGGAAACACCATATATTTT.

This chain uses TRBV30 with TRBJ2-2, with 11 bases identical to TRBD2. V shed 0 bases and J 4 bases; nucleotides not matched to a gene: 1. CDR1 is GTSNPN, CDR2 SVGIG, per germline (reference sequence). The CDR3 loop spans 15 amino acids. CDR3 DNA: TGTGCCTGGAGTGTACTAGCGGGAGTCACCGGGGAGCTGTTTTTT. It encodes CAWSVLAGVTGELFF.

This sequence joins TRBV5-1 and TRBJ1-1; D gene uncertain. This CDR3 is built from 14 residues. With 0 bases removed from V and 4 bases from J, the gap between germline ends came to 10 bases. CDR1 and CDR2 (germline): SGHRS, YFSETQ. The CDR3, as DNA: TGCGCCAGCAGCTTGGGATCGGGGTTCACTGAAGCTTTCTTT. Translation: CASSLGSGFTEAFF.